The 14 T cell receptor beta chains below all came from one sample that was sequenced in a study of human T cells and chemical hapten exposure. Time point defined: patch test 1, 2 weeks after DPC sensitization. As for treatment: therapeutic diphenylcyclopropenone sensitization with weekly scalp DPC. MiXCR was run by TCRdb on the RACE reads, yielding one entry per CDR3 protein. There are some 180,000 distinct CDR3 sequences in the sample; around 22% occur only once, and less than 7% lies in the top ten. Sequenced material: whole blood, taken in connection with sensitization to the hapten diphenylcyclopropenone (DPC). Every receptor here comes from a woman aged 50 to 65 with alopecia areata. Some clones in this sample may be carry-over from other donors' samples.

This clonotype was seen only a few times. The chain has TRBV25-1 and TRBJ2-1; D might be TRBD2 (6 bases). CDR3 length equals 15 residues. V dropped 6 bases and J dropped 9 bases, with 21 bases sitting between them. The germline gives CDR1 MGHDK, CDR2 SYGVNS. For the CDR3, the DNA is TGTGCCAGCAGGGGATTACTCGGGAGCGTCCTTGAGCAGTTCTTC. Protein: CASRGLLGSVLEQFF.

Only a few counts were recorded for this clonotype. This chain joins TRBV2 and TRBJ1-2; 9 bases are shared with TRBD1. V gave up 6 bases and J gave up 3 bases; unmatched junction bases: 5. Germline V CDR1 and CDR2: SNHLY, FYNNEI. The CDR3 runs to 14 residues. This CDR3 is CASRGGQGHYGYTF. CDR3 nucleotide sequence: TGTGCCAGCAGAGGGGGACAGGGACACTATGGCTACACCTTC. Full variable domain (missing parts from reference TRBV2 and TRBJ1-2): EPEVTQTPSHQVTQMGQEVILRCVPISNHLYFYWYRQILGQKVEFLVSFYNNEISEKSEIFDDQFSVERPDGSNFTLKIRSTKLEDSAMYFCASRGGQGHYGYTFGSGTRLTVV.

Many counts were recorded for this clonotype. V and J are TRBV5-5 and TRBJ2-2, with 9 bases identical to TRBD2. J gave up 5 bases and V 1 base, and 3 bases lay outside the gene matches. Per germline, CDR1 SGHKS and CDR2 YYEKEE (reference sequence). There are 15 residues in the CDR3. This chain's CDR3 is CASSLRGRETGELFF. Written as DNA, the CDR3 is TGTGCCAGCAGCTTGCGCGGGAGGGAGACCGGGGAGCTGTTTTTT.

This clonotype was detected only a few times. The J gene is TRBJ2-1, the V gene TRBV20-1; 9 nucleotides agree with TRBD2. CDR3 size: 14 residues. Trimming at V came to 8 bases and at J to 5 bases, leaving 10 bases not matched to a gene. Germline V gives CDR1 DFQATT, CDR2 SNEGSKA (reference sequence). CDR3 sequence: CSPEAGGRNNEQFF. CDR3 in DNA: TGCAGTCCCGAAGCGGGGGGTAGAAACAATGAGCAGTTCTTC.

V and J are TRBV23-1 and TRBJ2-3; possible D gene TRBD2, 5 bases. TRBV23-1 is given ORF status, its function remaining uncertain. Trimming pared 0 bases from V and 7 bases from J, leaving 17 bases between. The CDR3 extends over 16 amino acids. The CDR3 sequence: CASSQSISGPWNTQYF. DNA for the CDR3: TGCGCCAGCAGTCAATCGATCAGCGGACCATGGAATACGCAGTATTTT.

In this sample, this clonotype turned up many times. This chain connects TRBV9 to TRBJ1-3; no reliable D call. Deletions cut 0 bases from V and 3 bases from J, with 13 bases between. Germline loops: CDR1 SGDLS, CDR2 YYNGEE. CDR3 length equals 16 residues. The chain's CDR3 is CASSVDPGVLGNTIYF. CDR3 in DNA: TGTGCCAGCAGCGTAGATCCGGGAGTACTTGGAAACACCATATATTTT.

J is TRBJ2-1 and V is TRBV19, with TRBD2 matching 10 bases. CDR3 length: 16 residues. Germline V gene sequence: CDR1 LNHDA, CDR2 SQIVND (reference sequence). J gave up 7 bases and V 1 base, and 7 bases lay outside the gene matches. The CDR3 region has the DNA TGTGCCAGTAGTATAGCGGCAGCGGGAGGGCCAAATGAGCAGTTCTTC. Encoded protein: CASSIAAAGGPNEQFF.

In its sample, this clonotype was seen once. The CDR3 is CAIRAGQSSSYNSPLHF. The CDR3 DNA reads as TGTGCCATCAGGGCAGGACAGTCGAGCTCCTATAATTCACCCCTCCACTTT. The rearrangement joins TRBV10-3 to TRBJ1-6; possible D gene TRBD1, 6 bases. Germline V gives CDR1 ENHRY, CDR2 SYGVKD. This CDR3 region has 17 residues. The V end was cut by 6 bases, the J end by 0 bases, with 15 bases between.

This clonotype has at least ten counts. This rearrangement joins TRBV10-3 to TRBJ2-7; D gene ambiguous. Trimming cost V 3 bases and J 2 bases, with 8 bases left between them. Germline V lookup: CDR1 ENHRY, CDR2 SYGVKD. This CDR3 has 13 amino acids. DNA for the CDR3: TGTGCCATCAGTGACGGCGGTACCTACGAGCAGTACTTC. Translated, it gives CAISDGGTYEQYF.

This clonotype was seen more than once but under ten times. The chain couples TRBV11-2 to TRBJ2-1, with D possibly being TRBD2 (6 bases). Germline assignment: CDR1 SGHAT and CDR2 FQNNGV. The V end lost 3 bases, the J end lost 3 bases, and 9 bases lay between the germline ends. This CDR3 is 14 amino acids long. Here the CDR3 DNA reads TGTGCCAGCAGCTTGAGACTAGGCTACAATGAGCAGTTCTTC. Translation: CASSLRLGYNEQFF.

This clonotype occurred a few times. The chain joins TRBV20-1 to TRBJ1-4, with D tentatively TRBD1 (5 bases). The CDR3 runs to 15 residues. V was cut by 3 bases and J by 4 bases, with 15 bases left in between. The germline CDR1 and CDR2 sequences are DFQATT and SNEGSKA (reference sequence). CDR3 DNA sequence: TGCAGTGCTAGGCGTGGAGCAGGGTATAATGAAAAACTGTTTTTT. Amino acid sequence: CSARRGAGYNEKLFF.

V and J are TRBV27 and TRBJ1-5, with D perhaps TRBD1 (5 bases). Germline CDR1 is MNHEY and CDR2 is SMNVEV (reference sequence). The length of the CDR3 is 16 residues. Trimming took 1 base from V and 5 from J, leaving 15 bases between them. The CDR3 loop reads CASSLFGEGRHQPQHF. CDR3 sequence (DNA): TGTGCCAGCAGTTTATTCGGGGAGGGGAGGCATCAGCCCCAGCATTTT.

The chain's CDR3 is CASSQWTFMNTEAFF. The DNA for the CDR3 is TGCGCCAGCAGCCAATGGACCTTCATGAACACTGAAGCTTTCTTT. J is TRBJ1-1 and V is TRBV4-1; D remains ambiguous. The V end was cut by 2 bases, the J end by 0 bases, with 10 bases between. Germline V lookup: CDR1 MGHRA, CDR2 YSYEKL. This CDR3 is 15 amino acids long.

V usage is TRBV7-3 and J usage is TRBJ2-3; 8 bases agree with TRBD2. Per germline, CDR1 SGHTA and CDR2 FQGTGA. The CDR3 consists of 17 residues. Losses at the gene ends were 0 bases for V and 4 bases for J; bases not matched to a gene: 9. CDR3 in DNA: TGTGCCAGCAGCTTAACTGCGGGAGGCGGGGACGCAGATACGCAGTATTTT. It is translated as CASSLTAGGGDADTQYF.